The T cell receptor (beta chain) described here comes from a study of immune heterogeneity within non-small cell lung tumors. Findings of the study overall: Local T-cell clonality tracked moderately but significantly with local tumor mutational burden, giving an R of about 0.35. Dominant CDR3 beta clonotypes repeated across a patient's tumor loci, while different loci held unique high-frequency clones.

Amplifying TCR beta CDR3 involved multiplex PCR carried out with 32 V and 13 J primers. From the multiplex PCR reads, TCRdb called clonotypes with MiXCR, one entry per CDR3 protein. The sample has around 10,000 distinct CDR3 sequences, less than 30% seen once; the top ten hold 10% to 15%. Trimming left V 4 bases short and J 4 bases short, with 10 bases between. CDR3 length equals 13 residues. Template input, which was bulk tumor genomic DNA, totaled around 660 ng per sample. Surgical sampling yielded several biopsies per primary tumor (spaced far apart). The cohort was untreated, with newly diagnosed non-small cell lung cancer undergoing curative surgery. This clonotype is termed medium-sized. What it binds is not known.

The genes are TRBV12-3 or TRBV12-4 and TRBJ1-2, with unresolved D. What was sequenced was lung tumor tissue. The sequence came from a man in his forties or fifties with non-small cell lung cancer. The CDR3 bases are TGTGCCAGCAGTTCCAACAGTTTCTATGGCTACACCTTC. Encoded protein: CASSSNSFYGYTF.